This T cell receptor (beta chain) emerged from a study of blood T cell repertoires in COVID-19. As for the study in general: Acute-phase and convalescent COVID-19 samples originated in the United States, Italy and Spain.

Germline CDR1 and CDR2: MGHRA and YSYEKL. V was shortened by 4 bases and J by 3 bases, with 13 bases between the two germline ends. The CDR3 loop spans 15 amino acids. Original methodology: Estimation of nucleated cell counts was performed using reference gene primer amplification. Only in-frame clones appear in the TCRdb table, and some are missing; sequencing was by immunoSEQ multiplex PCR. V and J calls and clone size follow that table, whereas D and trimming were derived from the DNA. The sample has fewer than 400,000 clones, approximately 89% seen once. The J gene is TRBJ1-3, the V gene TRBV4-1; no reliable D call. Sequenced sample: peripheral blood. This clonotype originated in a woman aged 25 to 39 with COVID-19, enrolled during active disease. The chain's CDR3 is CASSRLLVGGNTIYF. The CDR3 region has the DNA TGCGCCAGCAGCCGCTTACTGGTCGGTGGAAACACCATATATTTT.